This T cell receptor (beta chain) stems from a study of blood T cell repertoires in COVID-19. Across the study: In each case, the material was cDNA or gDNA derived from T cells, B-cell-depleted T cells, or PBMCs.

With 2 bases removed from V and 8 bases from J, the gap between germline ends came to 9 bases. The germline gives CDR1 SEHNR, CDR2 FQNEAQ (reference sequence). The CDR3 is 12 amino acids. TCRdb's table, derived via immunoSEQ multiplex PCR, lists solely in-frame clones and lacks some. The sample holds about 200,000 clones, over 70% seen once. The chain is built from TRBV7-9 and TRBJ1-1; D gene uncertain. This TCR was sampled from an elderly woman with acute or convalescent COVID-19. Sequencing input: peripheral blood. CDR3 loop: CASSLMWREAFF. The CDR3 DNA reads TGTGCCAGCAGCTTAATGTGGAGGGAAGCTTTCTTT.